Below, 16 T cell receptor beta chains from the same sample are listed, as sequenced in a study of tumor and adjacent non-tumor tissue in lung cancer. The template was RNA from unsorted bulk tissue. A modified ARM-PCR protocol with three rounds of nested PCR amplified TCRbeta. TCRdb itself ran the multiplex PCR reads through MiXCR, one entry per CDR3 protein. The sample consists of about 200,000 distinct CDR3 sequences, 60% to 85% of them appearing once. Sequenced sample: lung tumor tissue. The source is a man aged 55-75 years with non-small cell lung cancer.

A note on this clonotype: The junction and the germline gene differ at one end; a read error may be behind it. CDR3 nucleotides: TGTGCCAGCAGCCCACAGTCTAGGAGTTCCTACAATAAGCAGTTCTTC. It is translated as CASSPQSRSSYNKQFF. The rearrangement joins TRBV11-2 to TRBJ2-1; D uncertain. There are 16 residues in the CDR3. Germline V gene data show CDR1 as SGHAT and CDR2 as FQNNGV.

To note about this clonotype: This CDR3 fails to terminate in the conserved phenylalanine or tryptophan, so it likely reflects a read error. The chain couples TRBV20-1 to TRBJ2-2; D is possibly TRBD1 (5 bases). V was clipped by 2 bases and J by 3 bases, with 13 bases between them. The CDR3 consists of 15 residues. From germline, CDR1 is DFQATT and CDR2 SNEGSKA (reference sequence). The CDR3 nucleotides are TGCAGTGCTAGACCCACGGCAGGGTACACCGGGGAGCTGTTTTTA. Protein product: CSARPTAGYTGELFL.

Worth noting for this clonotype: A much larger clone differs by one base, so this may be a read error. The CDR3 ends on some other residue instead of the conserved phenylalanine or tryptophan, so this is likely a read error. The chain employs TRBV20-1 and TRBJ1-2; weak D call: TRBD1 (6 bases). Germline-derived CDR1 and CDR2 are DFQATT and SNEGSKA (reference sequence). The CDR3 totals 13 residues. With 5 bases removed from V and 5 bases from J, the gap between germline ends came to 15 bases. This CDR3 reads CSALGQLIYGYTI. Written as DNA, the CDR3 is TGCAGTGCTCTCGGACAGCTGATTTATGGCTACACCATC.

This chain links TRBV20-1 with TRBJ2-7, with a tentative D call TRBD2 (6 bases). V was trimmed by 5 bases and J by 9 bases, leaving 26 bases between them. Germline V gene lookup returns CDR1 DFQATT and CDR2 SNEGSKA (reference sequence). This CDR3 contains 15 residues. The CDR3: CSASTTSRRPSGQYF. Written as DNA, the CDR3 is TGCAGTGCTTCCACCACTAGCAGGAGGCCCTCAGGGCAGTACTTC.

To note about this clonotype: A read error may be the cause here, since a much bigger clone is one base away. The chain employs TRBV20-1 and TRBJ2-1; D might be TRBD1 or TRBD2, each matching 6 bases. Germline CDR1 and CDR2: DFQATT and SNEGSKA (reference sequence). This CDR3 has 12 residues. CDR3 coding DNA: TGCAGTGCCGATGGGGGGCGGCATGAGCAGATCTTC. Its translation is CSADGGRHEQIF.

This rearrangement joins TRBV5-1 to TRBJ1-2; D ambiguous. The CDR3 runs 12 residues. With 0 bases removed from V and 13 bases from J, the gap between germline ends came to 13 bases. Per the germline V gene, CDR1 is SGHRS and CDR2 is YFSETQ. DNA for the CDR3: TGCGCCAGCAGCTTGGCCATCGCCACCTGCACCTTC. Protein: CASSLAIATCTF.

This clonotype was detected a few times. The rearrangement joins TRBV20-1 to TRBJ1-5; D possibly corresponds to TRBD1 (6 bases). The ends were cut back, 6 bases at V and 3 bases at J, with 21 bases in the middle. From germline, CDR1 is DFQATT and CDR2 SNEGSKA (reference sequence). The CDR3 consists of 16 residues. The CDR3 nucleotides read TGCAGTGCCCTGGGAGGGGGGATGTATAACAATCAGCCCCAGCATTTT. Protein product: CSALGGGMYNNQPQHF.

This sequence joins TRBV11-2 and TRBJ2-7; possibly TRBD1 or TRBD2 for D (6 bases each). With 5 bases removed from V and 0 bases from J, the gap between germline ends came to 17 bases. Germline CDR1 is SGHAT and CDR2 is FQNNGV. The CDR3 length is 16 residues. This chain's CDR3 is CASSRVRGTPSYEQYF. For the CDR3, the DNA is TGTGCCAGCAGCCGTGTGAGGGGGACTCCCTCCTACGAGCAGTACTTC.

The J gene is TRBJ1-1, the V gene TRBV5-6; D is unresolved. Trimming shortened V by 4 bases and J by 5 bases, and 6 bases separated the two germline ends. This CDR3 contains 11 residues. Germline CDR1 is SGHDT and CDR2 is YYEEEE. CDR3 sequence reads: CASSRQTEAFF. For the CDR3, the DNA is TGTGCCAGCAGCCGTCAAACTGAAGCTTTCTTT.

This chain joins TRBV5-5 and TRBJ2-5; TRBD1 matches at 7 bases. Germline CDR1 SGHKS, CDR2 YYEKEE (reference sequence). This CDR3 spans 19 amino acids. Trimming cost V 6 bases and J 5 bases; bases outside gene matches: 25. CDR3 sequence reads: CASNLGETGKYSKMETQYF. CDR3 coding DNA: TGTGCCAGCAACTTAGGGGAGACAGGGAAATACAGTAAGATGGAGACCCAGTACTTC.

This clonotype was observed a single time. This chain uses TRBV6-2 or TRBV6-3 with TRBJ2-7; the D gene is possibly TRBD1 (6 bases). Between the trimmed V and J ends, which lost 8 bases and 2 bases, there was a span of 25 bases. CDR3 size: 17 residues. The germline V gene encodes CDR1 MNHEY and CDR2 SVGEGT. Here the CDR3 reads CASCLQGQGVFTYEQYF. The DNA for the CDR3 is TGTGCCAGCTGCCTACAGGGACAAGGCGTTTTCACCTACGAGCAGTACTTC.

Turning to this clonotype: Sequence at one end of the junction differs from germline and may be a read error. The genes are TRBV20-1 and TRBJ1-1; 7 bases fit TRBD1. There are 14 residues in the CDR3. Germline CDR1 is DFQATT and CDR2 is SNEGSKA (reference sequence). CDR3 sequence: CSASRAGGATEVFF. As DNA, the CDR3 is TGCAGTGCTAGTAGGGCAGGGGGTGCCACTGAAGTTTTCTTT.

This clonotype was counted many times. The chain has TRBV4-2 and TRBJ2-1; D gene ambiguous. Germline V gene lookup returns CDR1 LGHNA and CDR2 YNFKEQ. V was cut by 0 bases and J by 11 bases, with 8 bases left in between. The CDR3 totals 12 residues. CDR3 region: CASSQDRNQQFF. CDR3 coding DNA: TGTGCCAGCAGCCAAGATCGGAATCAGCAGTTCTTC.

A word on this clonotype: A much larger clone is a single base away; this may be a read error. This sequence joins TRBV12-3 or TRBV12-4 and TRBJ2-3; D is perhaps TRBD1 (5 bases). The length of the CDR3 is 13 residues. Trimming took 8 bases from V and 5 from J, leaving 14 bases between them. CDR3 sequence reads: CASLRAGIDTQYF. CDR3 nucleotides: TGTGCCAGCCTTAGGGCAGGGATAGATACGCAGTATTTT.

This clonotype was observed once. An end of the junction differs from the germline gene, which may be a read error. V usage is TRBV11-3 and J usage is TRBJ2-3; D may be TRBD1 or TRBD2 (5 bases each). The CDR3 length is 16 residues. Germline V gives CDR1 SGHNT, CDR2 YENEEA. The CDR3 here is CASSPVMRGRTDTQCF. The CDR3 nucleotides read TGTGCCAGCAGCCCAGTGATGAGGGGACGCACAGATACGCAGTGCTTT.

As to this clonotype: At one boundary the junction diverges from the germline segment, which might be a read error. CDR3 sequence: CASNSLTGRQSTDMQYF. CDR3 nucleotide sequence: TGTGCCAGCAACTCTTTGACAGGGCGGCAGAGCACAGATATGCAGTATTTT. This chain links TRBV11-3 with TRBJ2-3; 7 positions agree with TRBD1. The CDR3 contains 17 residues. CDR1 is SGHNT and CDR2 is YENEEA in the germline V gene.